Shown below are 10 T cell receptor beta chains from a single sample sequenced in a study of PD-1 blockade in classical Hodgkin lymphoma. Sequencing was performed with immunoSEQ multiplex PCR; in TCRdb, only in-frame clones are kept and a portion is missing. The sample lists about 36,000 clones; about 70% were seen once. All trial patients relapsed after autologous stem cell transplantation. The sequencing used peripheral blood mononuclear cells (PBMCs), collected before the second cycle of nivolumab. The receptors originated from a human donor with classical Hodgkin lymphoma.

The chain uses TRBV10-3 and TRBJ1-4; maybe TRBD1 (6 bases). CDR1 is ENHRY, CDR2 SYGVKD, per germline. The CDR3 is 14 residues long. Trimming removed 2 bases from V and 8 bases from J, with 12 bases in between. This CDR3 reads CAISEGTGYEKLFF. The CDR3 DNA reads as TGTGCCATCAGTGAGGGAACAGGGTACGAAAAACTGTTTTTT.

This chain links TRBV5-1 with TRBJ2-2; D is ambiguous. CDR1 and CDR2 from the germline V gene are SGHRS and YFSETQ. There are 15 residues in the CDR3. Trimming cost V 1 base and J 5 bases, with 12 bases left between them. CDR3 loop: CASSLSLAGTGELFF. CDR3 nucleotides: TGCGCCAGCAGCTTGTCTCTCGCCGGAACCGGGGAGCTGTTTTTT.

The rearrangement links TRBV2 to TRBJ2-7; 7 positions match TRBD1. Germline trimming cut 6 bases from V and 0 bases from J; bases unmatched to any gene: 8. The CDR3 is 15 amino acids. Germline CDR1 and CDR2: SNHLY and FYNNEI. The CDR3 here is CASRLQGISSYEQYF. CDR3 nucleotide sequence: TGTGCCAGCAGGCTACAGGGGATTAGCTCCTACGAGCAGTACTTC.

There are a few counts of this clone. V and J are TRBV30 and TRBJ1-6; tentatively, D is TRBD1 (5 bases). V was cut by 0 bases and J by 7 bases, with 10 bases left in between. Germline CDR1 is GTSNPN and CDR2 is SVGIG (reference sequence). The CDR3 has 14 amino acids. CDR3 bases: TGTGCCTGGAGTGTAGGGACGGCAAATTCACCCCTCCACTTT. This encodes CAWSVGTANSPLHF. Variable domain in full (rest from reference TRBV30 and TRBJ1-6): SQTIHQWPATLVQPVGSPLSLECTVEGTSNPNLYWYRQAAGRGLQLLFYSVGIGQISSEVPQNLSASRPQDRQFILSSKKLLLSDSGFYLCAWSVGTANSPLHFGNGTRLTVT.

The CDR3 nucleotides read TGTGCCGGAAACAAAGGGGGCATGGAGACCCAGTACTTC. Amino acids: CAGNKGGMETQYF. J is TRBJ2-5 and V is TRBV30, with TRBD1 matching over 7 bases. Germline CDR1 reads GTSNPN; CDR2 reads SVGIG (reference sequence). V gave up 8 bases and J gave up 5 bases; unmatched junction bases: 11. The CDR3 length is 13 residues.

V usage is TRBV5-1 and J usage is TRBJ2-7; D remains ambiguous. The CDR3 covers 13 residues. CDR1 SGHRS and CDR2 YFSETQ come from the germline V gene. Trimming pared 4 bases from V and 0 bases from J, leaving 8 bases between. The CDR3 protein is CASSAGSSYEQYF. For the CDR3, the DNA is TGCGCCAGCAGCGCCGGAAGCTCCTACGAGCAGTACTTC.

This clone was counted only a few times. The V and J genes are TRBV6-6 and TRBJ1-1, with TRBD1 matching 9 bases. This CDR3 contains 14 residues. Germline V gene data show CDR1 as MNHNY and CDR2 as SVGAGI (reference sequence). The junction had 5 bases not matched to a gene; V was cut back by 5 bases and J by 4 bases. The CDR3: CASSMDRGRTEAFF. The CDR3 DNA reads as TGTGCCAGCAGTATGGACAGGGGCCGCACTGAAGCTTTCTTT.

The chain employs TRBV4-2 and TRBJ1-5, with D perhaps TRBD1 (5 bases). The V gene's germline CDR1 is LGHNA and CDR2 YNFKEQ. Trimming took off 0 bases at V and 5 bases at J, with 11 bases between the two ends. CDR3 length: 15 residues. The CDR3 reads CASSQELPGHQPQHF. CDR3 nucleotides: TGTGCCAGCAGCCAAGAACTACCGGGACATCAGCCCCAGCATTTT.

This clone was picked up a small number of times. The rearrangement joins TRBV5-1 to TRBJ1-1; the D gene is possibly TRBD1 (6 bases). V was shortened by 4 bases and J by 4 bases, with 8 bases between the two germline ends. Germline loops: CDR1 SGHRS, CDR2 YFSETQ. CDR3 length: 12 residues. CDR3 sequence reads: CASSTGSTEAFF. Here the CDR3 DNA reads TGCGCCAGCAGCACAGGGAGCACTGAAGCTTTCTTT.

This chain connects TRBV18 to TRBJ2-3; 8 bases fit TRBD1. CDR1 is KGHSH and CDR2 is LQKENI in the germline V gene. Losses at the gene ends were 4 bases for V and 2 bases for J; bases not matched to a gene: 8. This CDR3 has 16 residues. CDR3 region: CASSQAGTGATDTQYF. In DNA form, the CDR3 reads TGTGCCAGCTCACAAGCCGGGACAGGAGCCACAGATACGCAGTATTTT.